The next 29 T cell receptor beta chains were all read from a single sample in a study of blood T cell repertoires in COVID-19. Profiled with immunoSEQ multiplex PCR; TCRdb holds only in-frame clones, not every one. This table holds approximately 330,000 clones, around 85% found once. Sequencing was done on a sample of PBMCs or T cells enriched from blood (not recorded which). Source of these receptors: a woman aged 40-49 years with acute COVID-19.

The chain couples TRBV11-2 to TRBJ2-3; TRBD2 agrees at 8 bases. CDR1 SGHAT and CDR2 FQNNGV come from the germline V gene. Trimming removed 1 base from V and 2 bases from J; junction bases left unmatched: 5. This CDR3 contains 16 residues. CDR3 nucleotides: TGTGCCAGCAGCTTAGTCGGGAGGGCCAACACAGATACGCAGTATTTT. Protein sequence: CASSLVGRANTDTQYF.

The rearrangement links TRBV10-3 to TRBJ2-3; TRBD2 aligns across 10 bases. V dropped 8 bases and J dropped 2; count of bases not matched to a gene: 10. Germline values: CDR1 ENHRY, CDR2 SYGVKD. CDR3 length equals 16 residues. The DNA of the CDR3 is TGTGCCATCCGTTGGGGACTAGCGAGTAACACAGATACGCAGTATTTT. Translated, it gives CAIRWGLASNTDTQYF.

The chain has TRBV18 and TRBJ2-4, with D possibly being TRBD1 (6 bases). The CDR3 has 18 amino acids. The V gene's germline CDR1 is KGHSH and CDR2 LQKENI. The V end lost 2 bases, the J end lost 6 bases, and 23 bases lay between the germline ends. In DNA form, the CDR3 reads TGTGCCAGCTCACCAATAATACAGGCAGGGGTAGGCGCAAACATTCAGTACTTC. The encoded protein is CASSPIIQAGVGANIQYF.

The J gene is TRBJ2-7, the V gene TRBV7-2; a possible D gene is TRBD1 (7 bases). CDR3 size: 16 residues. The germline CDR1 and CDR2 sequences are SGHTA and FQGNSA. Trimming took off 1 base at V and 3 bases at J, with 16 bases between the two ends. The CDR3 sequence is CASSLGPQGGLYEQYF. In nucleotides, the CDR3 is TGTGCCAGCAGCTTAGGTCCTCAGGGGGGCCTCTACGAGCAGTACTTC.

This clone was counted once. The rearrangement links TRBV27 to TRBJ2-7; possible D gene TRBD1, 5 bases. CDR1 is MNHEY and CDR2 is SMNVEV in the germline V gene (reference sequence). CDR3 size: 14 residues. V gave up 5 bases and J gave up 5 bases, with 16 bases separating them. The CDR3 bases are TGTGCCAGCAGTCCCGCCAGGGTTGATAACGAGCAGTACTTC. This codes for CASSPARVDNEQYF.

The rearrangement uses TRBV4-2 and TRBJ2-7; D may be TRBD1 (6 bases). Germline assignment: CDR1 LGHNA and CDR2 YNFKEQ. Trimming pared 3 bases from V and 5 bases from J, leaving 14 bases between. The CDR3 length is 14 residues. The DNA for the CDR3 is TGTGCCAGCAGCCAGCCGACAGGTTACGACGAGCAGTACTTC. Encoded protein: CASSQPTGYDEQYF.

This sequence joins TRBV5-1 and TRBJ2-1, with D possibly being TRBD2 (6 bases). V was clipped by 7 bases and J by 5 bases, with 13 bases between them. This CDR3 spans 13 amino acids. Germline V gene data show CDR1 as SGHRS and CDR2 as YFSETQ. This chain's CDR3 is CASSLWGDNEQFF. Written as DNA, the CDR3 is TGCGCCAGCTCCCTTTGGGGGGACAATGAGCAGTTCTTC.

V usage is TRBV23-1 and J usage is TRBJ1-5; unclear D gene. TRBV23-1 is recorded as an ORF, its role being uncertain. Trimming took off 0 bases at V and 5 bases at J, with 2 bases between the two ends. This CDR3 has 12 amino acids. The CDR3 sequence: CASSQSDQPQHF. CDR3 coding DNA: TGCGCCAGCAGTCAATCCGATCAGCCCCAGCATTTT.

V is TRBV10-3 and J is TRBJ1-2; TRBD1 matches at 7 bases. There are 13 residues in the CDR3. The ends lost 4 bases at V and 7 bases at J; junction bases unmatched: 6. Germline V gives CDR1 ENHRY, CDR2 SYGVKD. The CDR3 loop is CAISGDRLGGYTF. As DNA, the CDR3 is TGTGCCATCAGTGGGGACAGATTAGGTGGCTACACCTTC.

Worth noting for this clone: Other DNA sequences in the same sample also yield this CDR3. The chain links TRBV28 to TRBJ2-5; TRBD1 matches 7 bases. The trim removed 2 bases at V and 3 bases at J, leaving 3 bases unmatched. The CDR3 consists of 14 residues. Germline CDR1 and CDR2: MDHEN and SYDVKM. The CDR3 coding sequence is TGTGCCAGCAGTTTACTCGACAGGGAAGAGACCCAGTACTTC. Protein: CASSLLDREETQYF.

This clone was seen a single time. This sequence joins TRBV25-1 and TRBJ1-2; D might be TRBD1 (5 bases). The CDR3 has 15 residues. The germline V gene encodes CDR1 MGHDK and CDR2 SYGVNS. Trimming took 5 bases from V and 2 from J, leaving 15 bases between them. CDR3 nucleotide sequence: TGTGCCAGCAGTCCGAGACAGCTAAACAACTATGGCTACACCTTC. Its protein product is CASSPRQLNNYGYTF.

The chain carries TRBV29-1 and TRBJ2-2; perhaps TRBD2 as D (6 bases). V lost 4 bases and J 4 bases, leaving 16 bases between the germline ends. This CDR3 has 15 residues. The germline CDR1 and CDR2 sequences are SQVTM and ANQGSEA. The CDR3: CSVGDAGIGTGELFF. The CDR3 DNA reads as TGCAGCGTTGGGGATGCGGGGATTGGCACCGGGGAGCTGTTTTTT.

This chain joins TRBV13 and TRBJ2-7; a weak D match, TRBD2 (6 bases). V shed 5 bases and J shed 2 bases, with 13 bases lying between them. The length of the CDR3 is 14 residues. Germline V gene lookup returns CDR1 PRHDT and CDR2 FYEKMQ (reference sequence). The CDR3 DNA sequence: TGTGCCAGCAGCCCTAGCGTCGGGGCCTACGAGCAGTACTTC. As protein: CASSPSVGAYEQYF. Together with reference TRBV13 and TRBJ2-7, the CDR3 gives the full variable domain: AAGVIQSPRHLIKEKRETATLKCYPIPRHDTVYWYQQGPGQDPQFLISFYEKMQSDKGSIPDRFSAQQFSDYHSELNMSSLELGDSALYFCASSPSVGAYEQYFGPGTRLTVT.

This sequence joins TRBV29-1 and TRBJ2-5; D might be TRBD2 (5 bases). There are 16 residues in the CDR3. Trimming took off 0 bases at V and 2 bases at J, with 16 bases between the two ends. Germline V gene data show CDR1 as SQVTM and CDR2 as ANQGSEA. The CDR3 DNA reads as TGCAGCGTTGAAGACTATCCTAGCTGGGGTCAAGAGACCCAGTACTTC. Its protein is CSVEDYPSWGQETQYF.

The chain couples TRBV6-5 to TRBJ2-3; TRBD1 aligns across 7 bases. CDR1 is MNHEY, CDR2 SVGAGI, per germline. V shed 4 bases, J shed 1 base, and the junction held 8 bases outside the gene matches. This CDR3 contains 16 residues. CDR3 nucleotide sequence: TGTGCCAGCAGTTCGACAGGGACCAAACGCACAGATACGCAGTATTTT. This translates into CASSSTGTKRTDTQYF.

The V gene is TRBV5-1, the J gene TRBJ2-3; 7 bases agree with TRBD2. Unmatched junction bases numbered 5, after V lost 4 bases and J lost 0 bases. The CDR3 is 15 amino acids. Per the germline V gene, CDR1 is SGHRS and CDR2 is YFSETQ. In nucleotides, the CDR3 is TGCGCCAGCAGCCCAAGCGGGGAAAGCACAGATACGCAGTATTTT. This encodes CASSPSGESTDTQYF.

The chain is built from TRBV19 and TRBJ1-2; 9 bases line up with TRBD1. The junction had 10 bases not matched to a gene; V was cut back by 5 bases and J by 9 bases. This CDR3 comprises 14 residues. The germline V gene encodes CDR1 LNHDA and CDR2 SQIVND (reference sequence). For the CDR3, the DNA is TGTGCCAGTAGTTCTACCGGGACAGGGAGGCGCTACACCTTC. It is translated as CASSSTGTGRRYTF.

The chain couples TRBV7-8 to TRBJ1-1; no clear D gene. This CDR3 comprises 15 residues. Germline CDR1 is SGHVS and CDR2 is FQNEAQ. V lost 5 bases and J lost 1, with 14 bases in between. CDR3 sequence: CASSRGGTTNTEAFF. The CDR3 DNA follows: TGTGCCAGCAGCCGAGGAGGCACCACGAACACTGAAGCTTTCTTT.

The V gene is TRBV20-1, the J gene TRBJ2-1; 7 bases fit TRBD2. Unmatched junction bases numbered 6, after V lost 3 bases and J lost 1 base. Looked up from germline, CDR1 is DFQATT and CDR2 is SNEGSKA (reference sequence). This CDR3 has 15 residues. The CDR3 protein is CSASRGDKSYNEQFF. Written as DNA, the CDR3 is TGCAGTGCTAGTCGGGGGGATAAATCCTACAATGAGCAGTTCTTC.

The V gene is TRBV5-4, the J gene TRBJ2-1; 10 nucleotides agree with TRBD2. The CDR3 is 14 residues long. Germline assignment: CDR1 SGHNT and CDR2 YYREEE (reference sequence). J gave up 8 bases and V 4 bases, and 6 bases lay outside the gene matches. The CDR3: CASSEASGSDEQFF. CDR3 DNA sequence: TGTGCCAGCAGCGAGGCTAGCGGGAGTGATGAGCAGTTCTTC.

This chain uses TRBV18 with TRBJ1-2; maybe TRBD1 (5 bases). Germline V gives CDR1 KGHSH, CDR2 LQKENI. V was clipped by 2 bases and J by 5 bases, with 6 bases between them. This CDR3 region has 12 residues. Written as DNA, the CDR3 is TGTGCCAGCTCACCAAGACAGTATGGCTACACCTTC. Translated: CASSPRQYGYTF.

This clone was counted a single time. In DNA, the CDR3 is TGTGCCAGCAGTGCTACGGAGCTAAACATTCAGTACTTC. It translates to CASSATELNIQYF. This sequence joins TRBV2 and TRBJ2-4; D remains unclear. The V end lost 4 bases, the J end lost 6 bases, and 10 bases lay between the germline ends. The CDR3 runs 13 residues. The germline V gene encodes CDR1 SNHLY and CDR2 FYNNEI.

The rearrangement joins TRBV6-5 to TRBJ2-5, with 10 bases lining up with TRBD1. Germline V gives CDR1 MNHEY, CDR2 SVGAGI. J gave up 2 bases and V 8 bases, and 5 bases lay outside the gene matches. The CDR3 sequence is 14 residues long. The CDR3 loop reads CASRPGQGQETQYF. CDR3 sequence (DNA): TGTGCCAGCCGACCGGGACAGGGGCAAGAGACCCAGTACTTC.

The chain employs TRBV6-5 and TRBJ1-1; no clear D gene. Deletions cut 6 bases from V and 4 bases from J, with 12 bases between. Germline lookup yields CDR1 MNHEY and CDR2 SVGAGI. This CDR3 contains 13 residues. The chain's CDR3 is CASSLLEGTEAFF. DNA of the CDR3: TGTGCCAGCAGCCTACTTGAGGGCACTGAAGCTTTCTTT.

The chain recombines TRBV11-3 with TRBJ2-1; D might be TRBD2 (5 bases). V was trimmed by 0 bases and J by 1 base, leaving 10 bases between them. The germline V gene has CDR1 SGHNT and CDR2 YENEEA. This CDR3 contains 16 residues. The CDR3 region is CASSLDGSESYNEQFF. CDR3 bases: TGTGCCAGCAGCTTAGATGGTAGCGAGTCCTACAATGAGCAGTTCTTC.

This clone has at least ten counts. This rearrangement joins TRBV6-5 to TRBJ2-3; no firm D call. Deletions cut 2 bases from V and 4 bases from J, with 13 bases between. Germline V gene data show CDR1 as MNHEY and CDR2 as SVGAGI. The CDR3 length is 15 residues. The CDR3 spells CASSYRVPISDTQYF. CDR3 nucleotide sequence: TGTGCCAGCAGTTACCGCGTACCAATCTCAGATACGCAGTATTTT.

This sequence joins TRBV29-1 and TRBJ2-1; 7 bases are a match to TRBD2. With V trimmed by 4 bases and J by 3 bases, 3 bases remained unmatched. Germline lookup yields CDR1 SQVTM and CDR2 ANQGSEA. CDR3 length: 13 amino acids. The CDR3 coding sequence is TGCAGCGTTGCAGCGGGATTCTACAATGAGCAGTTCTTC. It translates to CSVAAGFYNEQFF.

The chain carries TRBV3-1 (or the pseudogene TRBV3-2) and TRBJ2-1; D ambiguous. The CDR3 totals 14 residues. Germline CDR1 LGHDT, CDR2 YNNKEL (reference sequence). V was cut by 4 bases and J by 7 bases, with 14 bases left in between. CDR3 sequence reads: CASSLRSSKNEQFF. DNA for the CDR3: TGTGCCAGCAGCCTCCGAAGTAGCAAGAATGAGCAGTTCTTC.

The CDR3 reads CATSSYSGAAYNEQFF. DNA for the CDR3: TGTGCCACCAGCAGTTACAGCGGGGCGGCATACAATGAGCAGTTCTTC. V is TRBV15 and J is TRBJ2-1, with TRBD2 matching over 7 bases. This CDR3 has 16 amino acids. The V gene end was trimmed by 3 bases and the J gene end by 4 bases; junction bases not matched to a gene: 9. Germline CDR1 is LNHNV and CDR2 is YYDKDF (reference sequence).